This paragraph reports one T cell receptor (beta chain). What it binds is unknown. Germline lookup yields CDR1 SNHLY and CDR2 FYNNEI. CDR3 size: 16 residues. V gave up 9 bases and J gave up 0 bases; unmatched junction bases: 10. Profiled with immunoSEQ multiplex PCR; TCRdb holds only in-frame clones, not every one. This table has about 180,000 clones, roughly 85% appearing once. The data derive from a study of Ad26.COV2.S vaccination and SARS-CoV-2 variants. Study-level findings and limits: A substantial breadth of spike-specific CD8+ and CD4+ T cell responses after vaccination has been reported. Estimates derived from TCR breadth and depth analyses may have underestimated total T cell responses. Non-spike TCR breadth was similar in vaccine and placebo recipients.

The source of this sequence is a human donor who had recovered from COVID-19. The source material was peripheral blood, sampled after recovery from COVID-19. V usage is TRBV2 and J usage is TRBJ2-7; 11 nucleotides agree with TRBD2. The CDR3 region has the DNA TGTGCCAGTCGGAAGGCTAGCGGGGGGAGCTCCTACGAGCAGTACTTC. The encoded protein is CASRKASGGSSYEQYF.